This T cell receptor (beta chain) was profiled in a study of cytomegalovirus exposure and HLA in healthy donors. The PCR had 60 Vbeta and 13 Jbeta primers. Repertoires were generated with immunoSEQ multiplex PCR, while TCRdb's copy carries only in-frame clones and drops some. The data hold approximately 100,000 clones, with roughly 71% observed a single time. The CDR3 extends over 11 amino acids. Trimming removed 7 bases at V and 14 bases at J, with 15 bases between. From germline, CDR1 is MGHDK and CDR2 SYGVNS. Sequenced sample: PBMCs. This receptor was identified in a middle-aged woman in good health and CMV-seronegative. This chain uses TRBV25-1 with TRBJ2-1; possibly TRBD2 for D (6 bases). As DNA, the CDR3 is TGTGCCAGCACCCACCGGGGGATCGAGTTCTTC. Translated, it gives CASTHRGIEFF.